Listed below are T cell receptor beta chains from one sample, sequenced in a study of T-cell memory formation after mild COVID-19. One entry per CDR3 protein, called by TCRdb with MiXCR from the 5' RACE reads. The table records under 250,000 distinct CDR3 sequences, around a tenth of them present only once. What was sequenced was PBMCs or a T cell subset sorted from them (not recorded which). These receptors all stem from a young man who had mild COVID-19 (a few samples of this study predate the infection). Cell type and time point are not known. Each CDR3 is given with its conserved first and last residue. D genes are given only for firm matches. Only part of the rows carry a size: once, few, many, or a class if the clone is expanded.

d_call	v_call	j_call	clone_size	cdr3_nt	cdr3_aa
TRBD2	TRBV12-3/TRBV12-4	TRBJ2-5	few	TGTGCCAGCAGTAGCGGGGGGCTTTCTCAGGAGACCCAGTACTTC	CASSSGGLSQETQYF
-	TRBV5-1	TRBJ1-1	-	TGCGCCAGCAGCTTGTTATTGGACACTGAAGCTTTCTTT	CASSLLLDTEAFF
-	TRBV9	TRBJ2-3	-	TGTGCCAGCAGCCCGCATTCATTCACAGATACGCAGTATTTT	CASSPHSFTDTQYF
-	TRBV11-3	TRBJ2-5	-	TGTGCCAGCAGCCAAGGCCAGTTTGGGGAGACCCAGTACTTC	CASSQGQFGETQYF
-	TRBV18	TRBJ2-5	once	TGTGCCAGCTCACCAGGGGGCCGCCAAGAGACCCAGTACTTC	CASSPGGRQETQYF
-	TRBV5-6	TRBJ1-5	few	TGTGCCAGCAGCCCGGATCAGCCCCAGCATTTT	CASSPDQPQHF
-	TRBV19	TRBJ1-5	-	TGTGCCACCTCGAAGACGTTATCGGGGAACCAGCCCCAGCATTTT	CATSKTLSGNQPQHF
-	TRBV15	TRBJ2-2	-	TGTGCCACCAGCTCGAATTTGGGGGGGCGACTTAACACCGGGGAGCTGTTTTTT	CATSSNLGGRLNTGELFF
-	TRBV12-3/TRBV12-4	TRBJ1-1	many	TGTGCCAGCAGTTTAGGTGGGGGCATGAACACTGAAGCTTTCTTT	CASSLGGGMNTEAFF
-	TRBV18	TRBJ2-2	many	TGTGCCAGCTCAGACACCGGGGAGCTGTTTTTT	CASSDTGELFF
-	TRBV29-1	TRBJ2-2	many	TGCAGCGTTCTTTCCGGGAGCAACACCGGGGAGCTGTTTTTT	CSVLSGSNTGELFF
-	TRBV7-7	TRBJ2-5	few	TGTGCCAGCTCCCCCGGGGCGAAAGAGACCCAGTACTTC	CASSPGAKETQYF
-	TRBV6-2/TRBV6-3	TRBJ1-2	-	TGTGCCAGCAAGCCGGGACATTCTAACTATGGCTACACCTTC	CASKPGHSNYGYTF
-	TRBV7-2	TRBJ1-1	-	TGTGCCAGCAGCCTACAGCTTGACGACCCTCGTGCTTCCTTT	CASSLQLDDPRASF
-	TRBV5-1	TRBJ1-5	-	TGCGCCAGCAGCTTGGTCCCAGATTCCAGCAATCAGCCCCAGCATTTT	CASSLVPDSSNQPQHF
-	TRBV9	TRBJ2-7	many	TGTGCCAGCAGCGTAGAAGCCGGTCTAGCCTACGAGCAGTACTTC	CASSVEAGLAYEQYF
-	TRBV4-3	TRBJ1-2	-	TGCGCCAGCAGCCAAGATAGAGTAAGAAGCGGCTACACCTTC	CASSQDRVRSGYTF
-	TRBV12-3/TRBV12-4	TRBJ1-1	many	TGTGCCAGCAGGGGCACTGAAGCTTTCTTT	CASRGTEAFF
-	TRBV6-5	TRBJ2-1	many	TGTGCCAGCAGTTACTCGGCGGGGTCGTACAATGAGCAGTTCTTC	CASSYSAGSYNEQFF
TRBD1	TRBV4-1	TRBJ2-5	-	TGCGCCAGCAGCCAAGAAGGCCCGGACAGGGCAATCCAAGAGACCCAGTACTTC	CASSQEGPDRAIQETQYF
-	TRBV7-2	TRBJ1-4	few	TGTGCCAGCAGCACATACAGTTCTAATGAAAAACTGTTTTTT	CASSTYSSNEKLFF
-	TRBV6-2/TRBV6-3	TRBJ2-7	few	TGTGCCAGCAGGCACAGGGCGTCCTACGAGCAGTACTTC	CASRHRASYEQYF
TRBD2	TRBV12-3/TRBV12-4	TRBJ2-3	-	TGTGCCAGCAGTGCTCTAGCGGGGGGACGCACAGATACGCAGTATTTT	CASSALAGGRTDTQYF
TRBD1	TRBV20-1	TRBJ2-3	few	TGCAGTGCCCAGGGGGCAGATACGCAGTATTTT	CSAQGADTQYF
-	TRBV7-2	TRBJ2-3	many	TGTGCCAGCAGCAGCCCAGAGACAGATACGCAGTATTTT	CASSSPETDTQYF
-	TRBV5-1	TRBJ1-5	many	TGCGCCAGCAGCGTCCAGGACAGCTACAATCAGCCCCAGCATTTT	CASSVQDSYNQPQHF
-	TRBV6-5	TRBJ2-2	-	TGTGCCAGCAGTACGGGGCGGGTCGGGGAGCTGTTTTTT	CASSTGRVGELFF
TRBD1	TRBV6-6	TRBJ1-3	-	TGTGCCAGCAGGCAGACAGGGCCTAGCTCTGGAAACACCATATATTTT	CASRQTGPSSGNTIYF
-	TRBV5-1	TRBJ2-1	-	TGCGCCAGCAGCTTGTCCGCGGACGGGGGTCGGTTCTTC	CASSLSADGGRFF
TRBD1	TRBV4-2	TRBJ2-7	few	TGTGCCAGCAGCCAAGATAACAGGGGCTACGAGCAGTACTTC	CASSQDNRGYEQYF
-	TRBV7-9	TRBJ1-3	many	TGTGCCAGCAGCTTAGCCGAACGAGGCTCTGGAAACACCATATATTTT	CASSLAERGSGNTIYF
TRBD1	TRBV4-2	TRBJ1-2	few	TGTGCCAGCAGCCGACAGGGTGCCTATGGCTACACCTTC	CASSRQGAYGYTF
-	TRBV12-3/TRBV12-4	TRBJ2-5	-	TGTGCCAGCTCCTCCCGGGGAATAGAGACCCAGTACTTC	CASSSRGIETQYF
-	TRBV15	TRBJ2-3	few	TGTGCCACCAGCAGAAACTCAGGGGTCGGCACAGATACGCAGTATTTT	CATSRNSGVGTDTQYF
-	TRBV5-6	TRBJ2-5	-	TGTGCCAGCAGCTTGGACGCAGGTGGTTCCGTGGGAGAGACCCAGTACTTC	CASSLDAGGSVGETQYF
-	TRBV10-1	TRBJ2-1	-	TGCGCCAGCAGTGACGGATATGAGCAGTTCTTC	CASSDGYEQFF
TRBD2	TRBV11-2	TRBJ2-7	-	TGTGCCAGCAGCCGGACTAGCGGGGGGCCTTCCTACGAGCAGTACTTC	CASSRTSGGPSYEQYF
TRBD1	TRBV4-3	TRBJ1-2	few	TGCGCCAGCAGCCAAGAAGTATCGGAGACAGGGTCAACCTTC	CASSQEVSETGSTF